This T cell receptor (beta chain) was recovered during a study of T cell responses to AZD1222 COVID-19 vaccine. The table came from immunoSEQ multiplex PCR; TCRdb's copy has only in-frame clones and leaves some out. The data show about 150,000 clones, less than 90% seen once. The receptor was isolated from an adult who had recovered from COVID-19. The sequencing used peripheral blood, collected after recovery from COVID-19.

CDR3 region: CASSALGPPTDTQYF. For the CDR3, the DNA is TGTGCCAGCTCGGCCCTGGGGCCCCCCACAGATACGCAGTATTTT. The chain employs TRBV18 and TRBJ2-3, with D possibly matching TRBD1 (5 bases). The CDR3 runs 15 residues. Germline V gene data show CDR1 as KGHSH and CDR2 as LQKENI. With 6 bases removed from V and 2 bases from J, the gap between germline ends came to 15 bases.